The sequence of this TCR beta chain was determined in a study of T cells of healthy individuals. V dropped 9 bases and J dropped 5; count of bases not matched to a gene: 6. The CDR3 length is 13 residues. Germline V gene data show CDR1 as KGHDR and CDR2 as SFDVKD. This clonotype appeared many times. From the 5' RACE reads, TCRdb called clonotypes with MiXCR, one entry per CDR3 protein. The sample holds around 40,000 distinct CDR3 sequences, roughly 4.3% seen once. This TCR was sampled from a human donor in good health. The chain links TRBV24-1 to TRBJ2-1, with TRBD2 matching over 7 bases. The DNA for the CDR3 is TGTGCCACCGAGGGAGGGGCCCACAATGAGCAGTTCTTC. It translates to CATEGGAHNEQFF.